The clone carrying this TCR beta chain was seen just once. Its antigen is undetermined. The CDR3 totals 20 residues. This specimen comes from a study of blood T cells in healthy people across ages. A sample-barcoded 5' primer and a J-beta primer mix were used in a second PCR of roughly 7 to 12 cycles. One entry per CDR3 protein, called by TCRdb with MiXCR from the 5' RACE reads. Found here are 650,000 to 1,000,000 distinct CDR3 sequences, around 50% of them singletons; the top ten hold 15% to 20%. Study results and limitations: Getting older went along with TCR beta diversity per million T cells dropping roughly linearly. CMV infection status of these donors was not known.

The chain combines TRBV21-1 with TRBJ1-4; the DNA was not compared with TRBD1, the D call given in the table. TRBV21-1 is labeled a pseudogene. The TCR sequence derives from a man older than 75 in good health. The sequenced sample was blood. The CDR3 loop is CASSKAGDRDPGATNEKLFF. The CDR3 bases are TGTGCCAGCAGCAAAGCTGGCGACAGGGACCCGGGTGCAACTAATGAAAAACTGTTTTTT.